The source of this T cell receptor (beta chain) is a study of blood T cell repertoires in COVID-19. The wider study: T cells, B-cell-depleted T cells, or PBMCs supplied cDNA or gDNA.

About this clone itself: This sample also contains other DNA sequences that code for the same CDR3.

Profiled with immunoSEQ multiplex PCR; TCRdb holds only in-frame clones, not every one. The sample yields 350,000 or so clones, roughly 90% seen once. Specimen: PBMCs or T cells enriched from blood (not recorded which). This sequence was found in a young woman who had recovered from COVID-19.

This CDR3 is CASSGNYGYTF. The CDR3 coding sequence is TGTGCCAGCTCAGGAAACTATGGCTACACCTTC. This chain connects TRBV28 to TRBJ1-2; D is ambiguous. The CDR3 loop spans 11 amino acids. The V and J ends lost 8 bases and 2 bases respectively, with 6 bases between them. CDR1 is MDHEN, CDR2 SYDVKM, per germline.